A selection of T cell receptor beta chains follows, all from one sample in a study of cytomegalovirus exposure and HLA in healthy donors. Sequencing used immunoSEQ multiplex PCR; TCRdb keeps in-frame clones, though not all of them. The sample records some 150,000 clones, 79% being singletons. Source material: PBMCs. These receptors all stem from a male donor in good health and CMV-seronegative. The CDR3 runs from the conserved cysteine through the conserved F or W. Fields, in order: CDR3 DNA, CDR3 protein, J gene, V gene, D gene, clone size. D genes are given only for firm matches. Clone size is not always given. Where it is, it says once, few, many or a class for expanded clones.

DNA: TGTGCCAGCAGCCCCCTACTCAGGGGCAATGAGCAGTTCTTC
CDR3: CASSPLLRGNEQFF
J: TRBJ2-1
V: TRBV7-8
D: .
size: few

DNA: TGTGCCAGCAGTCTGGACAGGACCTACGAGCAGTACTTC
CDR3: CASSLDRTYEQYF
J: TRBJ2-7
V: TRBV6-1
D: TRBD1
size: .

DNA: TGTGCCAGTAGTAACATGGATGAAAAACTGTTTTTT
CDR3: CASSNMDEKLFF
J: TRBJ1-4
V: TRBV19
D: .
size: few

DNA: TGTGCCAGCAGCGTACCTAGCGGGGGGGCGAGAGATACGCAGTATTTT
CDR3: CASSVPSGGARDTQYF
J: TRBJ2-3
V: TRBV7-2
D: TRBD2
size: .

DNA: TGTGCCAGCAGCTTAGACGGTCAGCCCCAGCATTTT
CDR3: CASSLDGQPQHF
J: TRBJ1-5
V: TRBV7-2
D: .
size: .

DNA: TGTGCCAGCAGCTGGGGGACTAGCGGCCAAGAGACCCAGTACTTC
CDR3: CASSWGTSGQETQYF
J: TRBJ2-5
V: TRBV5-4
D: TRBD2
size: .

DNA: TGTGCCAGCAGTTACTCGGGAGGACGTGGCTACACCTTC
CDR3: CASSYSGGRGYTF
J: TRBJ1-2
V: TRBV6-5
D: .
size: .

DNA: TGTGCCAGCACTCGCGCCGGGACAGGGTCCTACGAGCAGTACTTC
CDR3: CASTRAGTGSYEQYF
J: TRBJ2-7
V: TRBV2
D: TRBD1
size: .

DNA: TGTGCCAGCCGAAACGGTCCCTCCTCCTACGAGCAGTACTTC
CDR3: CASRNGPSSYEQYF
J: TRBJ2-7
V: TRBV6-5
D: .
size: .

DNA: TGCAGCGTTGTTGGCAGGGCGACGGAGACCCAGTACTTC
CDR3: CSVVGRATETQYF
J: TRBJ2-5
V: TRBV29-1
D: .
size: .

DNA: TGTGCCAGCAGTTTTGGGCGGGGGCAGATGAACACTGAAGCTTTCTTT
CDR3: CASSFGRGQMNTEAFF
J: TRBJ1-1
V: TRBV28
D: .
size: few

DNA: TGCGCCAGCAGCCAAGGGTCGCAGGGAGGGGTCTATGGCTACACCTTC
CDR3: CASSQGSQGGVYGYTF
J: TRBJ1-2
V: TRBV4-3
D: .
size: .

DNA: TGTGCCAGCAGTGAAGGGCGGCAGCCCCAGCATTTT
CDR3: CASSEGRQPQHF
J: TRBJ1-5
V: TRBV2
D: .
size: .

DNA: TGTGCCAGCAGCTTAGCAGGCACCGGGGAGCTGTTTTTT
CDR3: CASSLAGTGELFF
J: TRBJ2-2
V: TRBV5-4
D: .
size: .

DNA: TGTGCCTGGAGTCCCCCCGGGAGGCCCAACACCGGGGAGCTGTTTTTT
CDR3: CAWSPPGRPNTGELFF
J: TRBJ2-2
V: TRBV30
D: TRBD2
size: .

DNA: TGTGCCAGCAGCCGAACAGGGACGATGATCGAGCAGTACTTC
CDR3: CASSRTGTMIEQYF
J: TRBJ2-7
V: TRBV7-9
D: .
size: .

DNA: TGTGCCAGCAGAGGACTAGCGGGGGGGCGTTACGGGGAGCTGTTTTTT
CDR3: CASRGLAGGRYGELFF
J: TRBJ2-2
V: TRBV5-6
D: TRBD2
size: .

DNA: TGTGCCAGCAGTGAAGGGAGCCCAAGGTCCTACGAGCAGTACTTC
CDR3: CASSEGSPRSYEQYF
J: TRBJ2-7
V: TRBV2
D: .
size: few

DNA: TGTGCCAGCTCACCAGAGAGGGCCACTGAAGCTTTCTTT
CDR3: CASSPERATEAFF
J: TRBJ1-1
V: TRBV18
D: .
size: .

DNA: TGTGCCCCCCGGGGTAGACAGGCCTACGAGCAGTACTTC
CDR3: CAPRGRQAYEQYF
J: TRBJ2-7
V: TRBV7-9
D: .
size: once

DNA: TGCGCCAGCAGCTTGGAGGAGGAGCAGTTCTTC
CDR3: CASSLEEEQFF
J: TRBJ2-1
V: TRBV5-1
D: .
size: .

DNA: TGTGCCAGCAGTGTACAGGGCGGGAGCAATCAGCCCCAGCATTTT
CDR3: CASSVQGGSNQPQHF
J: TRBJ1-5
V: TRBV6-4
D: .
size: .

DNA: TGTGCCAGCAGCTTAGCGTTAAGACAGGGAACGGGGGAGCTGTTTTTT
CDR3: CASSLALRQGTGELFF
J: TRBJ2-2
V: TRBV7-8
D: TRBD1
size: .

DNA: TGTGCCAGCAGTTTATCGAAGGACAGGGGTTCACCCCTCCACTTT
CDR3: CASSLSKDRGSPLHF
J: TRBJ1-6
V: TRBV27
D: TRBD1
size: .

DNA: TGTGCCAGCAGTGACTTCCCGCTCGGACAGGGATGGTCCACCGGGGAGCTGTTTTTT
CDR3: CASSDFPLGQGWSTGELFF
J: TRBJ2-2
V: TRBV6-4
D: TRBD1
size: .

DNA: TGTGCCAGCAGCCCCGGGAGGGGGTCTAATTCACCCCTCCACTTT
CDR3: CASSPGRGSNSPLHF
J: TRBJ1-6
V: TRBV7-2
D: .
size: .